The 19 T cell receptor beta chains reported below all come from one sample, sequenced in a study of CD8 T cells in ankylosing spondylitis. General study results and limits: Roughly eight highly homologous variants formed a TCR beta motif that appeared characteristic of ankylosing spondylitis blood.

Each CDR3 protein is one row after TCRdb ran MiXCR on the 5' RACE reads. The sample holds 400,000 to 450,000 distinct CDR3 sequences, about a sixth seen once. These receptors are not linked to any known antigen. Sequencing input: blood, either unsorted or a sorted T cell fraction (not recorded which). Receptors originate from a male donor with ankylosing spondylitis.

In nucleotides, the CDR3 is TGCAGTGCTAGATCGACTAGCGGATCCTACGAGCAGTACTTC. This translates into CSARSTSGSYEQYF. The chain links TRBV20-1 to TRBJ2-7; 9 bases agree with TRBD2. The CDR3 is 14 residues long. The trim removed 2 bases at V and 1 base at J, leaving 3 bases unmatched. CDR1 and CDR2 (germline): DFQATT, SNEGSKA (reference sequence).

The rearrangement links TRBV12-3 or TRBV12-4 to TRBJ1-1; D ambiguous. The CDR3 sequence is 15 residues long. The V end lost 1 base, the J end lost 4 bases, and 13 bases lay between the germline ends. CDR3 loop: CASSLVGGKGTEAFF. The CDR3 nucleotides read TGTGCCAGCAGTTTAGTGGGAGGAAAGGGCACTGAAGCTTTCTTT.

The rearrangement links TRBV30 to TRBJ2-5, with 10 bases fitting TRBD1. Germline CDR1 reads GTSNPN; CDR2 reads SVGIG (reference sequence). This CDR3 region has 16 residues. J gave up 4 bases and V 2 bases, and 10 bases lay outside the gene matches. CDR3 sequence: CAWSLGRQGAGETQYF. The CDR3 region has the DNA TGTGCCTGGAGTTTGGGTAGACAGGGGGCCGGAGAGACCCAGTACTTC. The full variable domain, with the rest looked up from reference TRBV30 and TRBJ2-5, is SQTIHQWPATLVQPVGSPLSLECTVEGTSNPNLYWYRQAAGRGLQLLFYSVGIGQISSEVPQNLSASRPQDRQFILSSKKLLLSDSGFYLCAWSLGRQGAGETQYFGPGTRLLVL.

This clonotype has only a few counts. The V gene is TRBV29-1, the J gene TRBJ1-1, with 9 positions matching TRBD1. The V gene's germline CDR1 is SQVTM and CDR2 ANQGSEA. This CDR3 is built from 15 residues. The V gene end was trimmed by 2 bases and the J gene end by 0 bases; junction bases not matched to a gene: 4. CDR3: CSVESGTGMNTEAFF. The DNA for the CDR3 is TGCAGCGTTGAATCCGGGACAGGGATGAACACTGAAGCTTTCTTT.

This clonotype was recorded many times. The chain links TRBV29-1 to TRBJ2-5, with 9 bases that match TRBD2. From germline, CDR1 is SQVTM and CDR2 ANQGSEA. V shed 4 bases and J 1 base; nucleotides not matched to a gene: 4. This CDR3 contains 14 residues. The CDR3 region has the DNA TGCAGCGTTGCCCTAGCGGGGAGCCAAGAGACCCAGTACTTC. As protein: CSVALAGSQETQYF.

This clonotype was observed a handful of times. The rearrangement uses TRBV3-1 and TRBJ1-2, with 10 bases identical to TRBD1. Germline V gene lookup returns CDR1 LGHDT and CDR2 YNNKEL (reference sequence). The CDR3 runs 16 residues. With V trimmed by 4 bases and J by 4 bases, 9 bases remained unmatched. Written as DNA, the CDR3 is TGTGCCAGCAGCCCTGCAGACAGGGGGCCGAGCTATGGCTACACCTTC. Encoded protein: CASSPADRGPSYGYTF.

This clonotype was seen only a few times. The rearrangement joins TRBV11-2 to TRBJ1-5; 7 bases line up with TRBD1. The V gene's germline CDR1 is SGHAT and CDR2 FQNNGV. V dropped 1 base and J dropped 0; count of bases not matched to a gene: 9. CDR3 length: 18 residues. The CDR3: CASSLGEGQRHSNQPQHF. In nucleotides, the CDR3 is TGTGCCAGCAGCTTAGGCGAGGGACAGAGACATAGCAATCAGCCCCAGCATTTT.

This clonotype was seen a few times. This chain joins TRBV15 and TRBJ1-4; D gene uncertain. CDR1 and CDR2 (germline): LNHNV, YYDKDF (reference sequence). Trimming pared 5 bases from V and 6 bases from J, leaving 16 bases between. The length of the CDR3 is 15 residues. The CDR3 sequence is CATSSSTPGDEKLFF. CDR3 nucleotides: TGTGCCACCAGCTCCTCTACCCCCGGGGATGAAAAACTGTTTTTT.

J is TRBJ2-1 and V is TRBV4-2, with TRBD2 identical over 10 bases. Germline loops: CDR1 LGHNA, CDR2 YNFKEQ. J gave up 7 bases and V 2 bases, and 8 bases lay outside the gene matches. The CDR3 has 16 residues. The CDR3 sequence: CASSQPTSGTRNEQFF. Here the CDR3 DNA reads TGTGCCAGCAGCCAACCTACTAGCGGGACGAGGAATGAGCAGTTCTTC.

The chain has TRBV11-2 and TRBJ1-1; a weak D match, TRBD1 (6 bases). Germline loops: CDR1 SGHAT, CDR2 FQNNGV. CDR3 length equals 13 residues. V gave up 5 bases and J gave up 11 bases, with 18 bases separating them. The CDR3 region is CASSTSRQVGAFF. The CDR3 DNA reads TGTGCCAGCAGCACCTCCCGACAGGTTGGGGCTTTCTTT.

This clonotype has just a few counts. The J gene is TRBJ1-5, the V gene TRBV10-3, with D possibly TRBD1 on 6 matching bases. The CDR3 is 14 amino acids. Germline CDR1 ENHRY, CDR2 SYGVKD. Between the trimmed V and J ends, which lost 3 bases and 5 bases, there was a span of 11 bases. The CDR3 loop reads CAISEGGDHQPQHF. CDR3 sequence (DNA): TGTGCCATCAGTGAAGGGGGAGATCATCAGCCCCAGCATTTT.

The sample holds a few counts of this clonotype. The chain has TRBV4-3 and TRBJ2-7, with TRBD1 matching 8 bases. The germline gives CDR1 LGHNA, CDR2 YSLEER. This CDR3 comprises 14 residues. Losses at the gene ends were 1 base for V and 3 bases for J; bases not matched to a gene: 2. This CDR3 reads CASSQGTGFYEQYF. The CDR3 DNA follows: TGCGCCAGCAGCCAAGGGACAGGGTTCTACGAGCAGTACTTC.

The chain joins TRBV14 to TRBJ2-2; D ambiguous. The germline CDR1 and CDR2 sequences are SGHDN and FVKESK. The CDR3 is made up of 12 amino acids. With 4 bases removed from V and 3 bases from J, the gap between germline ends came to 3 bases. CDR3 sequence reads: CASSRDTGELFF. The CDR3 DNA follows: TGTGCCAGCAGCCGCGACACCGGGGAGCTGTTTTTT.

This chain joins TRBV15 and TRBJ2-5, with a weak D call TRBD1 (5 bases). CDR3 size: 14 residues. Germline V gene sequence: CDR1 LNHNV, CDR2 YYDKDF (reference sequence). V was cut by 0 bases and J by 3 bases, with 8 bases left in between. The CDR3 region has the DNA TGTGCCACCAGCAGAGATCCAGGGAAAGAGACCCAGTACTTC. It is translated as CATSRDPGKETQYF.

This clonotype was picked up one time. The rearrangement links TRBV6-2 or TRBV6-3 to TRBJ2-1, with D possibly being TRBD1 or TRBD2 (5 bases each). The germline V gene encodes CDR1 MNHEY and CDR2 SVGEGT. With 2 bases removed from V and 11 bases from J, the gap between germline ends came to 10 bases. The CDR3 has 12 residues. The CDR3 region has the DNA TGTGCCAGCAGTTACGGGACGAGCAAGCAGTTCTTC. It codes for CASSYGTSKQFF.

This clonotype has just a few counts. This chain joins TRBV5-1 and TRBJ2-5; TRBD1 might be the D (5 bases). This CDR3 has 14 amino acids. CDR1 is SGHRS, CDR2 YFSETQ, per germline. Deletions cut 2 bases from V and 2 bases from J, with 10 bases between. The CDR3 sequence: CASSFQQEQETQYF. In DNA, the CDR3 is TGCGCCAGCAGCTTCCAACAGGAACAAGAGACCCAGTACTTC.

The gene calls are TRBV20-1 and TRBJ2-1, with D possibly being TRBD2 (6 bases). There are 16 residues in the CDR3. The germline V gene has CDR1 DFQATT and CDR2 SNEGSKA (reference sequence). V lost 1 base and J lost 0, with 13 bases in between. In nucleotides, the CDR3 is TGCAGTGCTAGAGTGGTGGCGGGGAGCTCCTACAATGAGCAGTTCTTC. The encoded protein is CSARVVAGSSYNEQFF.

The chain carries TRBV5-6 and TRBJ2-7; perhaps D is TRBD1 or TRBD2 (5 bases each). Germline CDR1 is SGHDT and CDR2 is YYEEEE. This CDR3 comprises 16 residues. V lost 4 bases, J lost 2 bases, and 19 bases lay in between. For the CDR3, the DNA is TGTGCCAGCAGCCTGAGGGGTGACGGTCCGCCCTACGAGCAGTACTTC. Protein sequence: CASSLRGDGPPYEQYF.

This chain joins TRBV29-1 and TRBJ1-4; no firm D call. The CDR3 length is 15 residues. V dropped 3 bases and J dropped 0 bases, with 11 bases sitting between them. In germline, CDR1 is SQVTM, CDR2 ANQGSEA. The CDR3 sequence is CSVEVGSATNEKLFF. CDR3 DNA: TGCAGCGTTGAGGTGGGGAGTGCAACTAATGAAAAACTGTTTTTT.